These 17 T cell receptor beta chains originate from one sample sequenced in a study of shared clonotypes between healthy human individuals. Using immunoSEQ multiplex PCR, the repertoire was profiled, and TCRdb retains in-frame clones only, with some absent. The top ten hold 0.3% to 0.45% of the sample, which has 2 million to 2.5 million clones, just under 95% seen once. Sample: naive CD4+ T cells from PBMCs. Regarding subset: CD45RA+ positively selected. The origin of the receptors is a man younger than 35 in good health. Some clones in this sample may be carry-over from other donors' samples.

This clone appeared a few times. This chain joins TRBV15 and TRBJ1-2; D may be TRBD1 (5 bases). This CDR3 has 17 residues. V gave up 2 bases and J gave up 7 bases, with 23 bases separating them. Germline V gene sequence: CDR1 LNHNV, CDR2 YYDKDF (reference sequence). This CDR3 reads CATSRSTGLLPGSGYTF. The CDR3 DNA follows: TGTGCCACCAGCAGAAGCACGGGACTGCTGCCGGGAAGTGGCTACACCTTC.

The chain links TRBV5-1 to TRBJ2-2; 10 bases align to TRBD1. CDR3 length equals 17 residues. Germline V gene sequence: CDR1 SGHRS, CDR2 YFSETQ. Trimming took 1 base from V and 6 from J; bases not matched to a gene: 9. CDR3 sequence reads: CASSLPATGGAAGELFF. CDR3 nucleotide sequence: TGCGCCAGCAGCTTGCCAGCGACAGGGGGCGCGGCCGGGGAGCTGTTTTTT.

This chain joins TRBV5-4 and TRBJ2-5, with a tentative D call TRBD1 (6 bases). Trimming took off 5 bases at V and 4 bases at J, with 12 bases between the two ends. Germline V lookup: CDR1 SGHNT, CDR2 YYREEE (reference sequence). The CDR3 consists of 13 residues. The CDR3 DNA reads TGTGCCAGCAGACAGGGCAACGGAGAGACCCAGTACTTC. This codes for CASRQGNGETQYF. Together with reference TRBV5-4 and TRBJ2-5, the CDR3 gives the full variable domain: ETGVTQSPTHLIKTRGQQVTLRCSSQSGHNTVSWYQQALGQGPQFIFQYYREEENGRGNFPPRFSGLQFPNYSSELNVNALELDDSALYLCASRQGNGETQYFGPGTRLLVL.

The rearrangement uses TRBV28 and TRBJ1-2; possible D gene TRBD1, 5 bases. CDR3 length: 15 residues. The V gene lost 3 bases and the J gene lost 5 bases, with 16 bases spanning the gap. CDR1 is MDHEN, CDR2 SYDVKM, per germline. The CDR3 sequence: CASSFLGLGGYGYTF. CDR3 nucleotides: TGTGCCAGCAGTTTCCTGGGCCTTGGGGGTTATGGCTACACCTTC.

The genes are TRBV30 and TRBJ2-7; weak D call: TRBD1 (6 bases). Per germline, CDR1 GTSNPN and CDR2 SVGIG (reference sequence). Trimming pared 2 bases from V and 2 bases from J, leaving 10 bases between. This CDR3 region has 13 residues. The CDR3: CAWSLTGTYEQYF. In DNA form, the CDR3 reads TGTGCCTGGAGTCTCACAGGGACCTACGAGCAGTACTTC.

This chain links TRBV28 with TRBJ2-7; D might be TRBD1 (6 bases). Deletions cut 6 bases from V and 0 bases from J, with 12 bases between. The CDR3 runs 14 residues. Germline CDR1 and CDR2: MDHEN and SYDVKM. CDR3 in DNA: TGTGCCAGCAGCCTACAGGGCTACTCCTACGAGCAGTACTTC. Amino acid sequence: CASSLQGYSYEQYF.

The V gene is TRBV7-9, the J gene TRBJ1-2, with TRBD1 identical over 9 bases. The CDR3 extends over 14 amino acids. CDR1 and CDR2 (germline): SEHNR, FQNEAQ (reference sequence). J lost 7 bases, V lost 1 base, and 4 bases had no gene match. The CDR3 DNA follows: TGTGCCAGCAGCTTAGAAGACAGGGGGGGTGGCTACACCTTC. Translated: CASSLEDRGGGYTF. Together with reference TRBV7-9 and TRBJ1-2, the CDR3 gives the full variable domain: DTGVSQNPRHKITKRGQNVTFRCDPISEHNRLYWYRQTLGQGPEFLTYFQNEAQLEKSRLLSDRFSAERPKGSFSTLEIQRTEQGDSAMYLCASSLEDRGGGYTFGSGTRLTVV.

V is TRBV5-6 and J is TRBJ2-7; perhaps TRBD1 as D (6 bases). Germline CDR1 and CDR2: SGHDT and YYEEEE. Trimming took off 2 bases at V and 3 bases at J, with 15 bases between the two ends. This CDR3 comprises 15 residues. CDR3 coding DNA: TGTGCCAGCAGCTTTGTCGACAGGCCTTACTACGAGCAGTACTTC. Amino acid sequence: CASSFVDRPYYEQYF.

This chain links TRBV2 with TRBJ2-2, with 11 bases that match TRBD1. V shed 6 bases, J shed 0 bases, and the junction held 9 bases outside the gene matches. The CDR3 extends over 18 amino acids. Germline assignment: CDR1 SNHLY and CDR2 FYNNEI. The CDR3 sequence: CASSAGTGGSANTGELFF. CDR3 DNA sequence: TGTGCCAGCAGCGCCGGGACAGGGGGGTCCGCGAACACCGGGGAGCTGTTTTTT.

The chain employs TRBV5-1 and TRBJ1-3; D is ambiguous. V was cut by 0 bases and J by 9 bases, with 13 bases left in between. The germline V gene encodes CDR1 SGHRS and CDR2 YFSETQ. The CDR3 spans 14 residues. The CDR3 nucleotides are TGCGCCAGCAGCTTGGGTCAGGCCACGGGCACCATATATTTT. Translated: CASSLGQATGTIYF.

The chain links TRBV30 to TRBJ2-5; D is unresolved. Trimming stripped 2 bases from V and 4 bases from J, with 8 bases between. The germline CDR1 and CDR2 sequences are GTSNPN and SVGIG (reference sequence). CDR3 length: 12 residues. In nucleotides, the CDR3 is TGTGCCTGGAGTCCGGGCCTAGAGACCCAGTACTTC. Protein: CAWSPGLETQYF.

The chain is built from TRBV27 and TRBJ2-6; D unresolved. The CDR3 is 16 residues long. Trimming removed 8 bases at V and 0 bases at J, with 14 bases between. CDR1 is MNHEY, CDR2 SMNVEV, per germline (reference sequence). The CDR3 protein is CASSIITSSGANVLTF. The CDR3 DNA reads TGTGCCAGCTCGATTATTACGTCCTCTGGGGCCAACGTCCTGACTTTC.

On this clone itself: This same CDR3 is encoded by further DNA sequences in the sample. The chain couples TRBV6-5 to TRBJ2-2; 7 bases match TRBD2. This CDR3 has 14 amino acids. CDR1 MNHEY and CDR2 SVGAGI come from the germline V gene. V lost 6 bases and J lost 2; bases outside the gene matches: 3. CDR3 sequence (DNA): TGTGCCAGCAGAGGGACTACCAACACCGGGGAGCTGTTTTTT. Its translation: CASRGTTNTGELFF.

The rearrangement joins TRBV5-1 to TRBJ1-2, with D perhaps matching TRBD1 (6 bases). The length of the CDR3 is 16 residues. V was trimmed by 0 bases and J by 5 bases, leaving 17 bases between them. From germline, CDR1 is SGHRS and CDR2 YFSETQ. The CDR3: CASSLAGQPGGYGYTF. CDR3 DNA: TGCGCCAGCAGCTTGGCAGGACAGCCGGGAGGGTATGGCTACACCTTC.

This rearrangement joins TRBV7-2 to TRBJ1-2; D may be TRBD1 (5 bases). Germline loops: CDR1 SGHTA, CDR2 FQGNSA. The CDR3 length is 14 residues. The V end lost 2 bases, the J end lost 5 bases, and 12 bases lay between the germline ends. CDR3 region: CASSLLPGGYGYTF. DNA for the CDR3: TGTGCCAGCAGCTTACTTCCGGGGGGGTATGGCTACACCTTC.

For the CDR3, the DNA is TGCGCCAGCAGCGGGGATTCTGGGGCCAACGTCCTGACTTTC. Translated: CASSGDSGANVLTF. V is TRBV5-1 and J is TRBJ2-6; no reliable D call. V lost 4 bases to trimming and J lost 1 base, with 6 bases between them. This CDR3 has 14 amino acids. Germline-derived CDR1 and CDR2 are SGHRS and YFSETQ.

The CDR3 protein is CASSGEGLLSYEQYF. In nucleotides, the CDR3 is TGTGCCAGCAGTGGGGAGGGGTTACTCTCCTACGAGCAGTACTTC. This chain links TRBV2 with TRBJ2-7; TRBD2 agrees at 7 bases. This CDR3 contains 15 residues. CDR1 is SNHLY, CDR2 FYNNEI, per germline. The V segment lost 4 bases and the J segment 0 bases; nucleotides outside the gene matches: 6.